The sequence of this TCR beta chain was determined in a study of T cell responses to AZD1222 COVID-19 vaccine. About the study: Second doses at about 4 or about 12 weeks were pooled.

The CDR3 loop spans 14 amino acids. From germline, CDR1 is SGHAT and CDR2 FQNNGV. The V and J ends lost 5 bases and 3 bases, in that order; junction bases with no gene match: 6. General observations from the study: Breadth and depth of Spike-specific TCRs rose after two AZD1222 doses. No repertoire was sampled before or during the peak T cell response, only after it.

This clone showed up just once. Its matching antigen is unknown. Using immunoSEQ multiplex PCR, the repertoire was profiled, and TCRdb retains in-frame clones only, with some absent. The table records 130,000 or so clones, roughly 90% of them present only once. This clonotype was sampled from an adult in good health. The V gene is TRBV11-2, the J gene TRBJ2-7, with 8 bases identical to TRBD1. This sample comprised peripheral blood, obtained on day 0 of AZD1222 vaccination. CDR3 nucleotides: TGTGCCAGCAGCATCGGACAGGGAGGCTACGAGCAGTACTTC. Its translation is CASSIGQGGYEQYF.